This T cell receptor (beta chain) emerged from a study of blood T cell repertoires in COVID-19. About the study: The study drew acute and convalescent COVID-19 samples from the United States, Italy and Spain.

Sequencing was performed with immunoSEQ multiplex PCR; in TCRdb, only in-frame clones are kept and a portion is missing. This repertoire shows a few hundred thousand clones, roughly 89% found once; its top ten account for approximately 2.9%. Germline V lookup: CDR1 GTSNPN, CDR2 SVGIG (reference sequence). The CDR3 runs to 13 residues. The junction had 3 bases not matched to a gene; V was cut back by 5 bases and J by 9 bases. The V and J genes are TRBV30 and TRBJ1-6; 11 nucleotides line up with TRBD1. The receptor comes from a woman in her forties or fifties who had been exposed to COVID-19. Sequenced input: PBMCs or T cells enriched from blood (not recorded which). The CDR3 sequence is CAWGTGGSSPLHF. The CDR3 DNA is TGTGCCTGGGGGACAGGGGGATCTTCACCCCTCCACTTT. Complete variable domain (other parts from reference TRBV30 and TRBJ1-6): SQTIHQWPATLVQPVGSPLSLECTVEGTSNPNLYWYRQAAGRGLQLLFYSVGIGQISSEVPQNLSASRPQDRQFILSSKKLLLSDSGFYLCAWGTGGSSPLHFGNGTRLTVT.